This note documents a single T cell receptor beta chain sequence. Its antigen is not identified. These data are taken from a study of cytomegalovirus exposure and HLA in healthy donors. Points from the study as a whole: As was reported, the HLA-A and HLA-B alleles of most subjects were accurately predicted from TCR beta sequences. The records held CMV serostatus as the only immune exposure information.

13 Jbeta primers and 60 Vbeta primers were used for the PCR. Here immunoSEQ multiplex PCR was the method, and the copy in TCRdb shows in-frame clones only, minus some. There are 70,000 to 90,000 clones in the sample; around three quarters occur only once, and about 12% lies in the top ten. CDR3 size: 13 residues. The germline CDR1 and CDR2 sequences are SGHRS and YFSETQ. V was pared by 4 bases and J by 5 bases, with 5 bases of the junction left unmatched. This TCR was recovered from a male donor in good health and CMV-seropositive. This chain uses TRBV5-1 with TRBJ1-1; the match to TRBD1 covers 7 bases. The specimen was PBMCs. This chain's CDR3 is CASSPGGGTEAFF. In DNA, the CDR3 is TGCGCCAGCAGCCCAGGGGGAGGTACTGAAGCTTTCTTT.